One sample yielded the 24 T cell receptor beta chains listed below, sequenced in a study of T-cell memory formation after mild COVID-19. Each CDR3 protein gets one entry after TCRdb re-called the 5' RACE reads with MiXCR. The repertoire holds about 190,000 distinct CDR3 sequences, with about 16% as singletons. The sequenced sample consisted of PBMCs or a T cell subset sorted from them (not recorded which). These receptors all stem from an adult woman who had mild COVID-19 (a few samples of this study predate the infection). Cell type and time point are not known.

J is TRBJ2-7 and V is TRBV20-1; 10 bases match TRBD1. Unmatched junction bases numbered 3, after V lost 1 base and J lost 0 bases. CDR3 length equals 15 residues. Germline values: CDR1 DFQATT, CDR2 SNEGSKA (reference sequence). CDR3 sequence (DNA): TGCAGTGCTAGAGCGGGACAGGGGAGCTCCTACGAGCAGTACTTC. Encoded protein: CSARAGQGSSYEQYF.

This clonotype has at least ten counts. The chain joins TRBV6-6 to TRBJ2-7, with 8 bases that match TRBD1. Looked up from germline, CDR1 is MNHNY and CDR2 is SVGAGI (reference sequence). This CDR3 region has 15 residues. Trimming cost V 5 bases and J 0 bases; bases outside gene matches: 6. CDR3 protein: CASSAPTGDSYEQYF. The CDR3 region has the DNA TGTGCCAGCAGTGCCCCGACAGGGGACTCCTACGAGCAGTACTTC.

The J gene is TRBJ2-2, the V gene TRBV5-1; TRBD1 aligns across 9 bases. Germline CDR1 reads SGHRS; CDR2 reads YFSETQ. The CDR3 runs 14 residues. V lost 9 bases and J lost 6; bases outside the gene matches: 9. CDR3 amino acids: CATRTGDVAGELFF. CDR3 nucleotides: TGCGCCACCAGGACAGGGGATGTAGCCGGGGAGCTGTTTTTT.

Ten or more counts support this clonotype. V and J are TRBV12-3 or TRBV12-4 and TRBJ2-1; a weak D match, TRBD1 (5 bases). The CDR3 has 12 residues. The ends were cut back, 3 bases at V and 11 bases at J, with 11 bases in the middle. CDR3 coding DNA: TGTGCCAGCAGTTTCACCGACAGTCAGCAGTTCTTC. Translation gives CASSFTDSQQFF.

This chain's CDR3 is CASSLDSETQYF. The CDR3 DNA sequence: TGTGCCAGCAGCTTAGACTCCGAGACCCAGTACTTC. This chain connects TRBV7-6 to TRBJ2-5; D gene ambiguous. Between the trimmed V and J ends, which lost 1 base and 5 bases, there was a span of 5 bases. This CDR3 contains 12 residues. The V gene's germline CDR1 is SGHVS and CDR2 FNYEAQ. Together with reference TRBV7-6 and TRBJ2-5, the CDR3 gives the full variable domain: GAGVSQSPRYKVTKRGQDVALRCDPISGHVSLYWYRQALGQGPEFLTYFNYEAQQDKSGLPNDRFSAERPEGSISTLTIQRTEQRDSAMYRCASSLDSETQYFGPGTRLLVL.

The chain recombines TRBV15 with TRBJ2-1; tentative D call: TRBD1 (5 bases). The length of the CDR3 is 13 residues. CDR1 is LNHNV, CDR2 YYDKDF, per germline (reference sequence). Between the trimmed V and J ends, which lost 0 bases and 9 bases, there was a span of 9 bases. CDR3 nucleotide sequence: TGTGCCACCAGCAGAGATCAGGGTTCTGAGCAGTTCTTC. Encoded protein: CATSRDQGSEQFF.

This clonotype was counted between two and nine times. The V gene is TRBV12-3 or TRBV12-4, the J gene TRBJ2-1; a weak D match, TRBD2 (5 bases). V lost 3 bases, J lost 6 bases, and 12 bases lay in between. The CDR3 has 14 amino acids. The CDR3 coding sequence is TGTGCCAGCAGTTTGCAAGCGGTGGTCAATGAGCAGTTCTTC. As protein: CASSLQAVVNEQFF.

This clonotype was detected ten times or more. The CDR3, as DNA: TGCAGCGTTGAGCTAGCGATGAGCTCCTACAATGAGCAGTTCTTC. Amino acid sequence: CSVELAMSSYNEQFF. The genes are TRBV29-1 and TRBJ2-1, with a tentative D call TRBD2 (6 bases). Germline V gene lookup returns CDR1 SQVTM and CDR2 ANQGSEA. The CDR3 extends over 15 amino acids. V gave up 3 bases and J gave up 0 bases, with 12 bases separating them.

There are a few counts of this clonotype. The chain is built from TRBV12-3 or TRBV12-4 and TRBJ2-7, with TRBD1 identical over 9 bases. The CDR3 totals 16 residues. The V segment lost 7 bases and the J segment 2 bases; nucleotides outside the gene matches: 12. Here the CDR3 reads CASNNLAGQGTYEQYF. The DNA for the CDR3 is TGTGCCAGCAACAATCTCGCGGGACAGGGTACCTACGAGCAGTACTTC.

The chain uses TRBV20-1 and TRBJ2-2; a possible D gene is TRBD1 (5 bases). CDR1 and CDR2 (germline): DFQATT, SNEGSKA (reference sequence). Trimming stripped 5 bases from V and 5 bases from J, with 9 bases between. CDR3 length equals 12 residues. The CDR3 DNA follows: TGCAGTGCTGGGGCCGGAACCGGGGAGCTGTTTTTT. It encodes CSAGAGTGELFF.

The chain is built from TRBV15 and TRBJ2-4; 9 nucleotides match TRBD2. V shed 5 bases, J shed 6 bases, and the junction held 5 bases outside the gene matches. The germline V gene has CDR1 LNHNV and CDR2 YYDKDF (reference sequence). The CDR3 spans 14 residues. The CDR3 loop is CATSRREGRNIQYF. CDR3 sequence (DNA): TGTGCCACCAGCCGGCGGGAGGGCCGAAACATTCAGTACTTC.

This clonotype was detected ten times or more. The V and J genes are TRBV3-1 and TRBJ2-5, with 8 bases fitting TRBD2. V was pared by 1 base and J by 4 bases, with 5 bases of the junction left unmatched. The CDR3 extends over 15 amino acids. Germline V lookup: CDR1 LGHDT, CDR2 YNNKEL (reference sequence). The CDR3 DNA reads as TGTGCCAGCAGCCAAGGGGTTAGCGGGGTAGAGACCCAGTACTTC. This sequence encodes CASSQGVSGVETQYF.

The gene calls are TRBV14 and TRBJ1-1; D is undetermined. V shed 0 bases and J shed 3 bases, with 14 bases lying between them. CDR1 is SGHDN, CDR2 FVKESK, per germline. The CDR3 has 16 residues. The CDR3 reads CASSQDLGRLYTEAFF. The CDR3 DNA reads TGTGCCAGCAGCCAAGATCTGGGCAGACTATACACTGAAGCTTTCTTT. Full variable domain (remainder filled in from reference TRBV14 and TRBJ1-1): EAGVTQFPSHSVIEKGQTVTLRCDPISGHDNLYWYRRVMGKEIKFLLHFVKESKQDESGMPNNRFLAERTGGTYSTLKVQPAELEDSGVYFCASSQDLGRLYTEAFFGQGTRLTVV.

CDR3 coding DNA: TGTGCCAGCACCCTCACAGGGGGCAGACAGCCCCAGCATTTT. Translated, it gives CASTLTGGRQPQHF. V is TRBV2 and J is TRBJ1-5; TRBD1 matches at 9 bases. Germline loops: CDR1 SNHLY, CDR2 FYNNEI. Trimming at V came to 7 bases and at J to 7 bases, leaving 8 bases not matched to a gene. This CDR3 has 14 residues.

This clonotype showed up just a few times. The chain links TRBV5-8 to TRBJ1-1; D call uncertain. Trimming shortened V by 3 bases and J by 7 bases, and 7 bases separated the two germline ends. The CDR3 contains 11 residues. Germline V gene data show CDR1 as SGHTS and CDR2 as YDEGEE. The CDR3 reads CASSSSLEAFF. For the CDR3, the DNA is TGTGCCAGCAGCTCCAGCCTTGAAGCTTTCTTT.

The chain recombines TRBV12-3 or TRBV12-4 with TRBJ1-1, with a tentative D call TRBD1 (5 bases). This CDR3 spans 15 amino acids. V gave up 5 bases and J gave up 0 bases, with 13 bases separating them. CDR3 residues: CASSPSGALNTEAFF. CDR3 nucleotide sequence: TGTGCCAGCAGTCCATCCGGGGCCCTGAACACTGAAGCTTTCTTT.

This clonotype has more than one count but fewer than ten. The chain is built from TRBV4-1 and TRBJ1-3; TRBD1 might be the D (5 bases). The V end lost 7 bases, the J end lost 2 bases, and 18 bases lay between the germline ends. The CDR3 runs 16 residues. Germline assignment: CDR1 MGHRA and CDR2 YSYEKL. The CDR3 sequence is CASKPRWGVPGNTIYF. CDR3 nucleotides: TGCGCCAGCAAGCCAAGATGGGGGGTTCCTGGAAACACCATATATTTT.

The J gene is TRBJ2-5, the V gene TRBV9, with no clear D. V lost 0 bases, J lost 7 bases, and 10 bases lay in between. This CDR3 is built from 13 residues. Germline V gives CDR1 SGDLS, CDR2 YYNGEE. In nucleotides, the CDR3 is TGTGCCAGCAGCGTAGAACTCGATGTGACCCAGTACTTC. Protein: CASSVELDVTQYF.

The chain has TRBV18 and TRBJ2-3, with D possibly TRBD2 on 5 matching bases. Germline values: CDR1 KGHSH, CDR2 LQKENI. The germline V and J ends were trimmed by 4 bases and 4 bases, with 9 bases remaining between them. This CDR3 has 13 residues. The CDR3 region has the DNA TGTGCCAGCTCACTACCGGGATCAGATACGCAGTATTTT. Its protein is CASSLPGSDTQYF.

This clonotype was picked up many times. The CDR3, as DNA: TGTGCCAGCAGCTTCGGACGGCACCGGGAGACCCAGTACTTC. It codes for CASSFGRHRETQYF. This chain connects TRBV7-2 to TRBJ2-5; D gene ambiguous. Trimming pared 3 bases from V and 5 bases from J, leaving 13 bases between. The CDR3 loop spans 14 amino acids. Germline V gene data show CDR1 as SGHTA and CDR2 as FQGNSA.

This clonotype was seen a few times. This sequence joins TRBV7-9 and TRBJ1-2; no clear D gene. Germline V gives CDR1 SEHNR, CDR2 FQNEAQ (reference sequence). V was cut by 4 bases and J by 8 bases, with 20 bases left in between. This CDR3 contains 15 residues. The CDR3 nucleotides read TGTGCCAGCAGCTCACCGGTACTGGAAGGAGGGGGCTACACCTTC. This translates into CASSSPVLEGGGYTF.

Many counts were recorded for this clonotype. The chain joins TRBV4-1 to TRBJ1-5; TRBD1 is a possible D gene (6 bases). The germline V gene encodes CDR1 MGHRA and CDR2 YSYEKL. Trimming took off 4 bases at V and 8 bases at J, with 15 bases between the two ends. The CDR3 is 14 residues long. The CDR3 reads CASSRIQGGEPQHF. The CDR3 DNA reads TGCGCCAGCAGCCGGATACAGGGTGGGGAGCCCCAGCATTTT.

The chain joins TRBV5-1 to TRBJ2-2; the D gene is possibly TRBD1 (6 bases). This CDR3 comprises 16 residues. The germline V gene encodes CDR1 SGHRS and CDR2 YFSETQ. V shed 4 bases and J shed 0 bases, with 13 bases lying between them. The CDR3 loop reads CASSPRGTSNTGELFF. CDR3 bases: TGCGCCAGCAGCCCCCGAGGGACATCGAACACCGGGGAGCTGTTTTTT. The whole variable domain, remainder taken from reference TRBV5-1 and TRBJ2-2, is KAGVTQTPRYLIKTRGQQVTLSCSPISGHRSVSWYQQTPGQGLQFLFEYFSETQRNKGNFPGRFSGRQFSNSRSEMNVSTLELGDSALYLCASSPRGTSNTGELFFGEGSRLTVL.

The chain is built from TRBV19 and TRBJ2-1, with a possible D match to TRBD1 (7 bases). CDR3 length: 13 residues. V lost 7 bases to trimming and J lost 7 bases, with 14 bases between them. Germline V gives CDR1 LNHDA, CDR2 SQIVND (reference sequence). DNA for the CDR3: TGTGCCAGTATCCCAGGGGGGTCGAATGAGCAGTTCTTC. It codes for CASIPGGSNEQFF.